What follows is one T cell receptor (beta chain) and its context. Its antigen is as yet unknown. The conserved closing phenylalanine or tryptophan is absent in this CDR3, likely reflecting a read error. This sample is drawn from a study of tumor-infiltrating lymphocytes in primary liver carcinoma. Study summary: Samples gave roughly 3.65 to 7.5 million productive TCRbeta reads, similar across tissue types.

Taking about 18-32 mg of unsorted bulk tissue, the authors co-extracted RNA and DNA. Five discrete regions of every tumor underwent sampling. J was trimmed by 0 bases and V by 6 bases; bases with no gene match: 6. The CDR3 spans 14 residues. Germline loops: CDR1 SQVTM, CDR2 ANQGSEA. TCR beta cDNA was made from around 460 ng total RNA with a constant-region primer. Slightly modified ARM-PCR served as the procedure for the TCR beta libraries. These libraries came from three rounds of nested multiplex PCR. Amplification in the first two PCR rounds was performed using TRBV1-TRBV30 forward primers and a C-beta reverse primer for approximately 10 cycles each. Via MiXCR, TCRdb re-called the multiplex PCR reads, giving one row per CDR3 protein. The sample contains roughly 100,000 distinct CDR3 sequences, approximately 80% of which appear only once. General study points: It was in tumors, not blood, that the top-250-clone fraction was significantly higher (p = 0.039).

The rearrangement uses TRBV29-1 and TRBJ1-1; TRBD1 matches 8 bases. This TCR was sampled from a man between 35 and 55 years old with primary liver carcinoma and hepatitis B virus infection. Specimen: liver tumor tissue from sampling region 3. Subset indicated: tumor region T3, left-lateral pole. DNA for the CDR3: TGCAGCGTGACAGGGGATGCAGTGAACACTGAAGCTTTCTAT. Translated: CSVTGDAVNTEAFY.